Sequencing of this TCR beta chain was carried out in a study of blood T cell repertoires in COVID-19. Study information: Sources were T cells, B-cell-depleted T cells, or PBMCs; the material itself was cDNA or gDNA.

Germline CDR1 and CDR2: SGHNT and YYREEE (reference sequence). The CDR3 spans 13 residues. The ends were cut back, 4 bases at V and 5 bases at J, with 9 bases in the middle. The table came from immunoSEQ multiplex PCR; TCRdb's copy has only in-frame clones and leaves some out. In the table there are under 350,000 clones, more than 90% of which are singletons. Clinical history as reported by participants underpinned cohort assignment. The chain carries TRBV5-4 and TRBJ2-2, with D uncertain. Sequenced material: PBMCs or T cells enriched from blood (not recorded which). This sequence originates from a man aged 55 to 70 who had recovered from COVID-19. In nucleotides, the CDR3 is TGTGCCAGCAGCCCGCCTCGGACCGGGGAGCTGTTTTTT. This gives the protein CASSPPRTGELFF.